This paragraph covers one T cell receptor beta chain sequence. The sample is drawn from a study of blood T cell repertoires in COVID-19. Study information: Samples taken during acute and convalescent COVID-19 were collected in the United States, Italy and Spain.

Repertoires were generated with immunoSEQ multiplex PCR, while TCRdb's copy carries only in-frame clones and drops some. Altogether 180,000 or so clones are present, approximately 88% being singletons, with the ten largest covering 10% to 15%. This CDR3 is 13 amino acids long. Trimming removed 6 bases from V and 2 bases from J; junction bases left unmatched: 4. Sequences were obtained from PBMCs or T cells enriched from blood (not recorded which). This chain joins TRBV12-3 or TRBV12-4 and TRBJ2-7; 7 nucleotides agree with TRBD1. The source of this sequence is a woman aged 60-70 years who had recovered from COVID-19. This CDR3 is CASSQGQTYEQYF. The DNA of the CDR3 is TGTGCCAGCAGCCAGGGACAGACCTACGAGCAGTACTTC.